The 4 T cell receptor beta chains reported below all come from one sample, sequenced in a study of T cells in Graves' hyperthyroidism and ophthalmopathy. TCR beta CDR3 regions were amplified from RNA transcripts. The HTBI primer set drove a first-round RT-PCR of the TCR CDR3. TCRdb recomputed calls from the multiplex PCR reads with MiXCR, one row per CDR3 protein. The sample shows under 650,000 distinct CDR3 sequences, 15% to 20% of them seen only once. Sequenced material: blood. All receptors derive from a woman younger than 45 with Graves' hyperthyroidism.

The J gene is TRBJ1-4, the V gene TRBV30; maybe TRBD1 (5 bases). V gave up 1 base and J gave up 5 bases, with 11 bases separating them. This CDR3 spans 14 amino acids. In germline, CDR1 is GTSNPN, CDR2 SVGIG (reference sequence). This chain's CDR3 is CAWSEGNWNEKLFF. The CDR3 DNA reads as TGTGCCTGGAGTGAGGGGAATTGGAATGAAAAACTGTTTTTT. Variable domain in full (rest from reference TRBV30 and TRBJ1-4): SQTIHQWPATLVQPVGSPLSLECTVEGTSNPNLYWYRQAAGRGLQLLFYSVGIGQISSEVPQNLSASRPQDRQFILSSKKLLLSDSGFYLCAWSEGNWNEKLFFGSGTQLSVL.

The table lists this clonotype with many counts. The CDR3 sequence: CASSPSDYSNQPQHF. The CDR3 DNA reads as TGTGCCAGCAGCCCTTCGGATTATAGCAATCAGCCCCAGCATTTT. V and J are TRBV7-2 and TRBJ1-5; no definite D call. The CDR3 consists of 15 residues. Germline V gives CDR1 SGHTA, CDR2 FQGNSA. V was cut by 5 bases and J by 0 bases, with 11 bases left in between.

Only a few counts were recorded for this clonotype. The chain joins TRBV24-1 to TRBJ2-2, with a possible D match to TRBD2 (5 bases). The V end was cut by 10 bases, the J end by 7 bases, with 15 bases between. Germline V gene sequence: CDR1 KGHDR, CDR2 SFDVKD. The CDR3 is 13 residues long. CDR3 protein: CATQRLAGGELFF. The CDR3 DNA reads TGTGCCACACAGCGGCTCGCCGGCGGGGAGCTGTTTTTT.

In this sample, this clonotype turned up a few times. This rearrangement joins TRBV20-1 to TRBJ1-6, with 10 bases identical to TRBD1. The CDR3 spans 16 residues. In germline, CDR1 is DFQATT, CDR2 SNEGSKA (reference sequence). V lost 4 bases to trimming and J lost 10 bases; unmatched junction nucleotides: 13. The CDR3 DNA sequence: TGCAGTGCTATGACGCCCGGGACAGGGGAGGGGTCACCCCTCCACTTT. It specifies CSAMTPGTGEGSPLHF.